Below are 6 T cell receptor beta chains sequenced from a single sample in a study of shared clonotypes between healthy human individuals. CD45RO-negative CD8 cells positively selected for CCR7 made up the naive population, which excluded terminally differentiated effector memory CD45RA+ cells. The method was immunoSEQ multiplex PCR; TCRdb's version includes in-frame clones alone and lacks a portion of them. The sample carries some 2,000,000 clones, 85% to 95% recorded once. The source material was naive CD8+ T cells sorted from blood. These receptors originate from a man aged 18 to 29 in good health.

The rearrangement uses TRBV9 and TRBJ2-1; D gene uncertain. The V gene's germline CDR1 is SGDLS and CDR2 YYNGEE. CDR3 size: 19 residues. The ends were cut back, 0 bases at V and 8 bases at J, with 27 bases in the middle. DNA for the CDR3: TGTGCCAGCAGCGTAGAGCCATATCTCGGCGCCAGATATCTAGATGAGCAGTTCTTC. Translated, it gives CASSVEPYLGARYLDEQFF.

The chain carries TRBV30 and TRBJ2-7; D is undetermined. The CDR3 covers 14 residues. V shed 3 bases and J shed 3 bases, with 15 bases lying between them. The germline CDR1 and CDR2 sequences are GTSNPN and SVGIG (reference sequence). CDR3 loop: CAWSLAELNYEQYF. The CDR3 DNA reads TGTGCCTGGAGCTTAGCCGAACTAAACTACGAGCAGTACTTC.

The chain has TRBV7-6 and TRBJ2-3; maybe TRBD2 (6 bases). CDR1 is SGHVS and CDR2 is FNYEAQ in the germline V gene. This CDR3 is built from 14 residues. The germline V and J ends were trimmed by 4 bases and 3 bases, with 11 bases remaining between them. The CDR3 loop reads CASSWGVITDTQYF. In nucleotides, the CDR3 is TGTGCCAGCAGCTGGGGGGTTATAACAGATACGCAGTATTTT.

The rearrangement uses TRBV4-3 and TRBJ2-1, with TRBD1 identical over 7 bases. V dropped 1 base and J dropped 7; count of bases not matched to a gene: 7. The CDR3 extends over 15 amino acids. The germline CDR1 and CDR2 sequences are LGHNA and YSLEER. CDR3 loop: CASSQGTGIVNEQFF. CDR3 coding DNA: TGCGCCAGCAGCCAAGGGACAGGAATTGTGAATGAGCAGTTCTTC.

This clone was seen a single time. The chain joins TRBV7-2 to TRBJ1-2; D perhaps matches TRBD1 (5 bases). Between the trimmed V and J ends, which lost 3 bases and 4 bases, there was a span of 15 bases. The length of the CDR3 is 15 residues. Germline CDR1 is SGHTA and CDR2 is FQGNSA. For the CDR3, the DNA is TGTGCCAGCAGCTTGGGGGGTGTCACCCCCTATGGCTACACCTTC. Translation: CASSLGGVTPYGYTF.

J is TRBJ2-7 and V is TRBV13; TRBD2 might be the D (6 bases). Trimming cost V 10 bases and J 3 bases, with 28 bases left between them. This CDR3 has 17 residues. In germline, CDR1 is PRHDT, CDR2 FYEKMQ (reference sequence). The CDR3 DNA follows: TGTGCCACATCCGCCGGGACTTCAAAAGGGCCCCTCTACGAGCAGTACTTC. Translating gives CATSAGTSKGPLYEQYF.